This TCR beta chain was obtained from a study of breast tumors, draining lymph nodes, adjacent tissues. This clonotype was detected many times. TCRdb called the multiplex PCR reads again in MiXCR, with one record for every CDR3 protein. The data show more than 80,000 distinct CDR3 sequences, with under 40% seen just once and approximately 5% held by the top ten. Samples came from axillary lymph nodes draining the breast cancer. The CDR3 covers 15 residues. The V and J ends lost 5 bases and 0 bases, in that order; junction bases with no gene match: 2. Germline assignment: CDR1 LGHNA and CDR2 YSLEER. The sequencing input was axillary lymph node tissue. The chain links TRBV4-3 to TRBJ2-3; 10 nucleotides agree with TRBD1. The TCR was taken from a female donor with breast cancer. Some clones in this sample may be carry-over from other donors' samples. The CDR3 nucleotides read TGCGCCAGCAGCGACAGGGGGCACAGCACAGATACGCAGTATTTT. Amino acid sequence: CASSDRGHSTDTQYF.